One and the same sample provided the 19 T cell receptor beta chains below, sequenced in a study of PD-1 blockade in classical Hodgkin lymphoma. Method: immunoSEQ multiplex PCR; TCRdb's copy keeps in-frame clones and lacks some. The table has fewer than 65,000 clones, around 91% seen once. The patients all showed relapse after autologous stem cell transplantation, while their brentuximab vedotin exposure varied. The material was peripheral blood mononuclear cells (PBMCs), obtained at baseline. The receptor set was obtained from a human donor with classical Hodgkin lymphoma.

CDR3 DNA sequence: TGTGCCAGCGTGGTAGCCAGTGAGCAGTTCTTC. Its protein product is CASVVASEQFF. The V call is TRBV5-4, the J call TRBJ2-1, with D unclear. Trimming shortened V by 7 bases and J by 9 bases, and 11 bases separated the two germline ends. CDR1 and CDR2 from the germline V gene are SGHNT and YYREEE (reference sequence). CDR3 length equals 11 residues.

A few counts support this clone. The chain uses TRBV19 and TRBJ1-1; D gene uncertain. V was shortened by 3 bases and J by 1 base, with 6 bases between the two germline ends. Germline V gene sequence: CDR1 LNHDA, CDR2 SQIVND (reference sequence). The CDR3 totals 13 residues. The CDR3 is CASSIPWNTEAFF. CDR3 nucleotide sequence: TGTGCCAGTAGTATCCCGTGGAACACTGAAGCTTTCTTT. Looking up the rest from reference TRBV19 and TRBJ1-1 gives the full variable domain: DGGITQSPKYLFRKEGQNVTLSCEQNLNHDAMYWYRQDPGQGLRLIYYSQIVNDFQKGDIAEGYSVSREKKESFPLTVTSAQKNPTAFYLCASSIPWNTEAFFGQGTRLTVV.

This chain connects TRBV5-1 to TRBJ1-2; TRBD1 matches 10 bases. V lost 4 bases, J lost 6 bases, and 6 bases stayed unmatched. CDR1 SGHRS and CDR2 YFSETQ come from the germline V gene. The CDR3 runs to 14 residues. The CDR3 region is CASSGPGQGNGYTF. The CDR3 coding sequence is TGCGCCAGCAGCGGGCCGGGACAGGGGAATGGCTACACCTTC. Together with reference TRBV5-1 and TRBJ1-2, the CDR3 gives the full variable domain: KAGVTQTPRYLIKTRGQQVTLSCSPISGHRSVSWYQQTPGQGLQFLFEYFSETQRNKGNFPGRFSGRQFSNSRSEMNVSTLELGDSALYLCASSGPGQGNGYTFGSGTRLTVV.

The chain carries TRBV2 and TRBJ1-6; TRBD1 might be the D (5 bases). Trimming pared 6 bases from V and 9 bases from J, leaving 18 bases between. The CDR3 contains 15 residues. The germline CDR1 and CDR2 sequences are SNHLY and FYNNEI. For the CDR3, the DNA is TGTGCCAGCAGCGATGAGGGACTTGTAGGTTCACCCCTCCACTTT. As protein: CASSDEGLVGSPLHF.

V is TRBV10-1 and J is TRBJ1-1; D gene uncertain. Germline CDR1 and CDR2: WNHNN and SYGVQD (reference sequence). The V end was cut by 2 bases, the J end by 11 bases, with 15 bases between. The CDR3 length is 13 residues. The DNA for the CDR3 is TGCGCCAGCAGTGAGGGGATACGGCCCGGGGCTTTCTTT. It yields the protein CASSEGIRPGAFF.

The chain joins TRBV7-9 to TRBJ1-3; D gene uncertain. Per germline, CDR1 SEHNR and CDR2 FQNEAQ (reference sequence). V was pared by 5 bases and J by 3 bases, with 8 bases between. This CDR3 contains 13 residues. The CDR3 coding sequence is TGTGCCAGCAGCCCTAAGGGTGGAAACACCATATATTTT. Protein: CASSPKGGNTIYF.

This chain joins TRBV6-1 and TRBJ1-5, with D possibly being TRBD1 (5 bases). There are 13 residues in the CDR3. CDR1 is MNHNS, CDR2 SASEGT, per germline. With 0 bases removed from V and 10 bases from J, the gap between germline ends came to 10 bases. The CDR3 bases are TGTGCCAGCAGTGAAGCGGGGGGATATCCCCAGCATTTT. It specifies CASSEAGGYPQHF.

The V and J genes are TRBV19 and TRBJ1-1, with 7 positions matching TRBD1. Germline V gene lookup returns CDR1 LNHDA and CDR2 SQIVND (reference sequence). V lost 9 bases, J lost 6 bases, and 10 bases stayed unmatched. The CDR3 covers 13 residues. The CDR3 sequence: CASNQGGRSEAFF. The DNA of the CDR3 is TGTGCCAGCAACCAGGGGGGGAGGTCTGAAGCTTTCTTT. Filled out from reference TRBV19 and TRBJ1-1, the complete variable domain reads DGGITQSPKYLFRKEGQNVTLSCEQNLNHDAMYWYRQDPGQGLRLIYYSQIVNDFQKGDIAEGYSVSREKKESFPLTVTSAQKNPTAFYLCASNQGGRSEAFFGQGTRLTVV.

CDR3 nucleotides: TGTGCCAGCAGACGACAGAGCTCCTATAATTCACCCCTCCACTTT. This codes for CASRRQSSYNSPLHF. The genes are TRBV27 and TRBJ1-6; maybe TRBD1 (5 bases). The CDR3 is 15 amino acids. Trimming shortened V by 6 bases and J by 0 bases, and 9 bases separated the two germline ends. CDR1 is MNHEY, CDR2 SMNVEV, per germline (reference sequence).

The chain joins TRBV27 to TRBJ1-4, with a weak D call TRBD1 (5 bases). Trimming shortened V by 6 bases and J by 8 bases, and 13 bases separated the two germline ends. The CDR3 is made up of 13 amino acids. CDR1 MNHEY and CDR2 SMNVEV come from the germline V gene (reference sequence). The CDR3 DNA sequence: TGTGCCAGCAGGGGGGGGGTTTGGGAAAAACTGTTTTTT. Protein product: CASRGGVWEKLFF.

The V call is TRBV6-5, the J call TRBJ2-7; 11 bases map to TRBD1. The CDR3 runs to 14 residues. V shed 4 bases and J 3 bases; nucleotides not matched to a gene: 2. In germline, CDR1 is MNHEY, CDR2 SVGAGI. CDR3 amino acids: CASSSGTGGYEQYF. In DNA, the CDR3 is TGTGCCAGCAGTTCCGGGACAGGGGGCTACGAGCAGTACTTC.

The chain uses TRBV4-1 and TRBJ1-2, with D hard to call. Germline CDR1 MGHRA, CDR2 YSYEKL. The V end was cut by 1 base, the J end by 8 bases, with 17 bases between. The CDR3 has 15 amino acids. The CDR3 region has the DNA TGCGCCAGCAGCCAAGCCTATGGAGGGATTGGGGGCTACACCTTC. Translating gives CASSQAYGGIGGYTF.

This chain joins TRBV10-3 and TRBJ1-1, with D hard to call. The CDR3 has 16 residues. The V gene lost 6 bases and the J gene lost 0 bases, with 17 bases spanning the gap. In germline, CDR1 is ENHRY, CDR2 SYGVKD. This CDR3 is CAISVSQTNMNTEAFF. The DNA of the CDR3 is TGTGCCATCAGCGTATCGCAGACCAACATGAACACTGAAGCTTTCTTT.

The chain joins TRBV5-1 to TRBJ1-1; TRBD1 matches 7 bases. The V gene's germline CDR1 is SGHRS and CDR2 YFSETQ. This CDR3 has 14 amino acids. V trimming: 0 bases; J trimming: 1 base; junction bases outside the gene matches: 0. The chain's CDR3 is CASSLDRGNTEAFF. The CDR3 nucleotides are TGCGCCAGCAGCTTGGACAGGGGGAACACTGAAGCTTTCTTT.

The V and J genes are TRBV6-6 and TRBJ1-1; D gene unclear. The germline V and J ends were trimmed by 2 bases and 11 bases, with 9 bases remaining between them. The germline gives CDR1 MNHNY, CDR2 SVGAGI (reference sequence). The CDR3 covers 11 residues. The chain's CDR3 is CASSYGDVAFF. In DNA form, the CDR3 reads TGTGCCAGCAGTTACGGGGATGTGGCTTTCTTT.

The rearrangement joins TRBV27 to TRBJ2-1; D is unresolved. The CDR3 has 13 amino acids. V lost 0 bases and J lost 9, with 9 bases in between. Per germline, CDR1 MNHEY and CDR2 SMNVEV (reference sequence). The CDR3, as DNA: TGTGCCAGCAGTTTATCGGGAAAGACTGAGCAGTTCTTC. This gives the protein CASSLSGKTEQFF.

This sequence joins TRBV2 and TRBJ2-7; D ambiguous. V lost 8 bases, J lost 2 bases, and 10 bases lay in between. CDR3 length: 12 amino acids. CDR1 is SNHLY, CDR2 FYNNEI, per germline. CDR3 nucleotides: TGTGCCAGCGGTTTGGACGCCTACGAGCAGTACTTC. Amino acid sequence: CASGLDAYEQYF. Filled out from reference TRBV2 and TRBJ2-7, the complete variable domain reads EPEVTQTPSHQVTQMGQEVILRCVPISNHLYFYWYRQILGQKVEFLVSFYNNEISEKSEIFDDQFSVERPDGSNFTLKIRSTKLEDSAMYFCASGLDAYEQYFGPGTRLTVT.

The rearrangement links TRBV5-1 to TRBJ1-3; 7 bases fit TRBD1. V lost 0 bases and J lost 0; bases outside the gene matches: 6. This CDR3 comprises 17 residues. Germline lookup yields CDR1 SGHRS and CDR2 YFSETQ. The CDR3 spells CASSLVGTVVSGNTIYF. The CDR3 region has the DNA TGCGCCAGCAGCTTGGTCGGGACAGTTGTCTCTGGAAACACCATATATTTT.

The rearrangement joins TRBV18 to TRBJ2-5; D remains unclear. The CDR3 runs 11 residues. Trimming removed 2 bases at V and 3 bases at J, with 1 base between. From germline, CDR1 is KGHSH and CDR2 LQKENI. CDR3 region: CASSPKETQYF. The DNA of the CDR3 is TGTGCCAGCTCACCAAAAGAGACCCAGTACTTC.